A selection of T cell receptor beta chains follows, all from one sample in a study of cytomegalovirus exposure and HLA in healthy donors. Some clones are missing from TCRdb's copy, which holds only in-frame ones; the method was immunoSEQ multiplex PCR. The sample has roughly 200,000 clones, around three quarters seen once. Sequencing was done on a sample of PBMCs. The receptor source for this set is a man aged 35-49 years in good health and CMV-seronegative. Both conserved end residues are part of each CDR3. A D gene is named only where the DNA matches it firmly. Size values are once, few and many counts, or a class for expanded clones, and some rows have none.

CDR3 DNA	CDR3 protein	clone size	J gene	V gene	D gene
TGTGCCAGCAGCCCCCCGGGGGTCATGGCCCAGCATTTT	CASSPPGVMAQHF	few	TRBJ1-5	TRBV7-2	-
TGTGCCAGCAGCCTGACTAGCGGGGGGGCCGGAGAGACCCAGTACTTC	CASSLTSGGAGETQYF	-	TRBJ2-5	TRBV7-2	TRBD2
TGCGCCAGCAGCTTTACGGGAGAGACCCAGTACTTC	CASSFTGETQYF	-	TRBJ2-5	TRBV5-1	-
TGTGCCAGTAGTATAGATTTGGGGGAGGTCAACGAGCAGTACTTC	CASSIDLGEVNEQYF	-	TRBJ2-7	TRBV19	-
TGTGCCAGCAGCTTGGAGGGGGAAGCTTTCTTT	CASSLEGEAFF	-	TRBJ1-1	TRBV7-2	-
TGTGCCAGCAGCGTAGGACGGGGAACCACCGGGGAGCTGTTTTTT	CASSVGRGTTGELFF	-	TRBJ2-2	TRBV9	-
TGTGCCAGCAGTGTTGAGACAGGCTACAATGAGCAGTTCTTC	CASSVETGYNEQFF	-	TRBJ2-1	TRBV2	-
TGCGCCAGCAGTGAGTCTGTGTTCGGAGGCTACGAGCAGTACTTC	CASSESVFGGYEQYF	-	TRBJ2-7	TRBV10-1	-
TGTGCCAGCAGCCCGTTAGCGGGAGGCACAGATACGCAGTATTTT	CASSPLAGGTDTQYF	-	TRBJ2-3	TRBV7-3	TRBD2
TGTGCCAGCAGCCAAGATGGGCTAGCGGCGACAGATACGCAGTATTTT	CASSQDGLAATDTQYF	-	TRBJ2-3	TRBV4-2	TRBD2
TGTGCCAGCAGCGTAGAGGGGATCCGAAACACCATATATTTT	CASSVEGIRNTIYF	-	TRBJ1-3	TRBV9	-